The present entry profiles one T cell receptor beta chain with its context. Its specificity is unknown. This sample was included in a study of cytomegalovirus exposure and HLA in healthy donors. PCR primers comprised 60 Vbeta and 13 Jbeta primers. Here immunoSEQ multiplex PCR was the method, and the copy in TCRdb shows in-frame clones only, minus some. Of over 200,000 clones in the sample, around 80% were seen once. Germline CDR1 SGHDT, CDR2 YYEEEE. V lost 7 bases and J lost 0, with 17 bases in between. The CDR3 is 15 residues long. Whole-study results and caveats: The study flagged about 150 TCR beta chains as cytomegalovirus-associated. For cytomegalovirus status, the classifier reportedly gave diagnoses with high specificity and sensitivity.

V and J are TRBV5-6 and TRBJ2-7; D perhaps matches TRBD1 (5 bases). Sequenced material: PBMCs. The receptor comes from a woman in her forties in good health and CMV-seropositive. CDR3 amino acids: CASSVVGPYSYEQYF. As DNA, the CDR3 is TGTGCCAGCTCCGTAGTGGGGCCCTACTCCTACGAGCAGTACTTC.